This passage covers 8 T cell receptor beta chains from one sample sequenced in a study of somatic mutations in cytotoxic T cells in rheumatoid arthritis. The table came from immunoSEQ multiplex PCR; TCRdb's copy has only in-frame clones and leaves some out. Of tens of thousands of clones in the sample, 84% are singletons; the top ten hold 3.2%. Sequences were obtained from CD8+ T cells sorted from blood. All receptors derive from a man aged 40-55 years in good health.

This chain connects TRBV5-1 to TRBJ1-2; no firm D call. Trimming cost V 1 base and J 3 bases, with 10 bases left between them. The CDR3 consists of 14 residues. Germline V CDR1 and CDR2: SGHRS, YFSETQ. The CDR3 bases are TGCGCCAGCAGCTTGTATCGTGACGACTATGGCTACACCTTC. Amino acid sequence: CASSLYRDDYGYTF.

This clone was observed a few times. The chain uses TRBV27 and TRBJ1-2, with 7 nucleotides matching TRBD1. The V gene end was trimmed by 4 bases and the J gene end by 2 bases; junction bases not matched to a gene: 10. Per the germline V gene, CDR1 is MNHEY and CDR2 is SMNVEV (reference sequence). CDR3 length equals 16 residues. The CDR3 region is CASSSIARDSNYGYTF. The CDR3 DNA is TGTGCCAGCAGTTCTATCGCCCGGGACAGCAACTATGGCTACACCTTC.

This chain joins TRBV4-1 and TRBJ2-1; TRBD2 aligns across 10 bases. This CDR3 comprises 13 residues. The V and J ends lost 7 bases and 8 bases, in that order; junction bases with no gene match: 5. Germline CDR1 MGHRA, CDR2 YSYEKL. CDR3 bases: TGCGCCAGCACCCCTAGCGGGAGCTATGAGCAGTTCTTC. Its translation: CASTPSGSYEQFF.

The chain carries TRBV28 and TRBJ2-7; D is uncertain. The V end was cut by 6 bases, the J end by 2 bases, with 11 bases between. The CDR3 extends over 13 amino acids. CDR1 MDHEN and CDR2 SYDVKM come from the germline V gene. CDR3 residues: CASRRSLTYEQYF. The CDR3 bases are TGTGCCAGCAGGAGGAGTCTCACCTACGAGCAGTACTTC. The full variable domain, completed using reference TRBV28 and TRBJ2-7, is DVKVTQSSRYLVKRTGEKVFLECVQDMDHENMFWYRQDPGLGLRLIYFSYDVKMKEKGDIPEGYSVSREKKERFSLILESASTNQTSMYLCASRRSLTYEQYFGPGTRLTVT.

The J gene is TRBJ2-3, the V gene TRBV6-4, with D possibly TRBD2 on 6 matching bases. Germline V gives CDR1 MRHNA, CDR2 SNTAGT. V lost 4 bases, J lost 0 bases, and 23 bases lay in between. The CDR3 runs to 19 residues. CDR3 amino acids: CASSASMSIAETSTDTQYF. The CDR3 coding sequence is TGTGCCAGCAGTGCATCGATGTCCATAGCGGAGACTAGCACAGATACGCAGTATTTT.

The V and J genes are TRBV5-4 and TRBJ2-1; 7 positions match TRBD1. V lost 2 bases to trimming and J lost 10 bases; unmatched junction nucleotides: 6. The CDR3 totals 13 residues. The germline gives CDR1 SGHNT, CDR2 YYREEE (reference sequence). The CDR3 sequence is CASSFDRAREQFF. DNA of the CDR3: TGTGCCAGCAGCTTCGACAGGGCTCGGGAGCAGTTCTTC.

V gene TRBV29-1 combines with J gene TRBJ2-1; D call uncertain. The CDR3 contains 14 residues. CDR1 is SQVTM and CDR2 is ANQGSEA in the germline V gene. Trimming stripped 4 bases from V and 2 bases from J, with 12 bases between. The CDR3 here is CSVVAALAYNEQFF. As DNA, the CDR3 is TGCAGCGTTGTTGCGGCATTAGCCTACAATGAGCAGTTCTTC.

The V gene is TRBV27, the J gene TRBJ2-7; 7 bases are shared with TRBD2. Germline V gene sequence: CDR1 MNHEY, CDR2 SMNVEV (reference sequence). This CDR3 region has 15 residues. Trimming took 4 bases from V and 3 from J; bases not matched to a gene: 9. The CDR3 here is CASSSLTSRDYEQYF. Here the CDR3 DNA reads TGTGCCAGCAGTTCACTGACTAGCCGGGACTACGAGCAGTACTTC.